The source of this TCR beta chain is a study of blood T cells in healthy people across ages. General study points: Naive and antigen-experienced cells could not be conclusively compared, given unsorted PBMCs.

Remarks on this clonotype: Its antigen is as yet unknown.

Trimming stripped 5 bases from V and 2 bases from J, with 10 bases between. Germline V gives CDR1 SGHTA, CDR2 FQGTGA. This CDR3 spans 14 amino acids. For the second PCR, which ran for about 7 to 12 cycles, a sample-barcoded 5' primer and a J-beta primer mix were used. TCRdb re-analysed the 5' RACE reads in MiXCR, keeping a single row per CDR3 protein. The sample lists approximately 800,000 distinct CDR3 sequences, approximately 25% occurring once. The amount of total RNA extracted per sample was at least 5 micrograms. A further study also used this sample, focusing on T cells of mothers and their children. That source adds: Relative to unrelated pairs, biologically related mother-child dyads exhibited marginally greater, non-significant overlap.

The TCR comes from a boy younger than 18 in good health. The sequenced sample consisted of blood. The chain has TRBV7-3 and TRBJ1-5, with D perhaps TRBD1 (6 bases). For the CDR3, the DNA is TGTGCCAGCAGCGCCCGGACAGGCAATCAGCCCCAGCATTTT. Translated, it gives CASSARTGNQPQHF.